This is a list of T cell receptor beta chains from one sample in a study of cytomegalovirus exposure and HLA in healthy donors. TCRdb's copy holds only in-frame clones and misses some; the assay was immunoSEQ multiplex PCR. Found here are about 140,000 clones, around 84% of them singletons; the top ten hold less than 3%. The sequencing input was PBMCs. The receptor set was obtained from a middle-aged man in good health and CMV-seronegative. CDR3s include the opening cysteine and the closing phenylalanine or tryptophan. The order of the fields is clone size, V gene, D gene, J gene, CDR3 protein, CDR3 DNA. The D gene is left open where the match is weak. Clone sizes are given selectively: once, few, many, or a class where the clone is expanded.

clone_size: once; v_call: TRBV29-1; d_call: NA; j_call: TRBJ2-7; cdr3_aa: CSTTAADEQYF; cdr3_nt: TGCAGCACTACGGCAGCCGACGAGCAGTACTTC
clone_size: NA; v_call: TRBV14; d_call: NA; j_call: TRBJ1-6; cdr3_aa: CASSVGRDNSPLHF; cdr3_nt: TGTGCCAGCAGCGTGGGGAGGGATAATTCACCCCTCCACTTT
clone_size: NA; v_call: TRBV10-2; d_call: TRBD1; j_call: TRBJ2-1; cdr3_aa: CASCPGTGADNEQFF; cdr3_nt: TGCGCCAGTTGTCCCGGGACAGGGGCTGACAATGAGCAGTTCTTC
clone_size: NA; v_call: TRBV28; d_call: NA; j_call: TRBJ1-5; cdr3_aa: CASSFPQKNQPQHF; cdr3_nt: TGTGCCAGCAGTTTTCCCCAGAAAAATCAGCCCCAGCATTTT
clone_size: NA; v_call: TRBV6-1; d_call: NA; j_call: TRBJ1-1; cdr3_aa: CASTLNTEAFF; cdr3_nt: TGTGCCAGCACCCTAAACACTGAAGCTTTCTTT
clone_size: NA; v_call: TRBV11-2; d_call: TRBD1; j_call: TRBJ2-3; cdr3_aa: CASSLWTGSPDTQYF; cdr3_nt: TGTGCCAGCAGCCTGTGGACAGGGTCACCAGATACGCAGTATTTT
clone_size: NA; v_call: TRBV18; d_call: NA; j_call: TRBJ2-1; cdr3_aa: CASSLTVTYNEQFF; cdr3_nt: TGTGCCAGCTCTCTGACAGTGACCTACAATGAGCAGTTCTTC
clone_size: NA; v_call: TRBV19; d_call: NA; j_call: TRBJ1-1; cdr3_aa: CASRGTRGMNTEAFF; cdr3_nt: TGTGCCAGTCGGGGAACCCGGGGGATGAACACTGAAGCTTTCTTT
clone_size: once; v_call: TRBV18; d_call: NA; j_call: TRBJ2-6; cdr3_aa: CASSPVRRRDSGANVLTF; cdr3_nt: TGTGCCAGCTCACCAGTCAGGCGCCGAGACTCTGGGGCCAACGTCCTGACTTTC
clone_size: NA; v_call: TRBV9; d_call: NA; j_call: TRBJ2-3; cdr3_aa: CASSVVTGDTQYF; cdr3_nt: TGTGCCAGCAGCGTAGTAACGGGAGATACGCAGTATTTT
clone_size: NA; v_call: TRBV4-1; d_call: NA; j_call: TRBJ2-7; cdr3_aa: CASSQDSGGGYEQYF; cdr3_nt: TGCGCCAGCAGCCAAGATTCTGGGGGAGGATACGAGCAGTACTTC
clone_size: NA; v_call: TRBV5-4; d_call: TRBD1; j_call: TRBJ2-2; cdr3_aa: CASSTGQANTGELFF; cdr3_nt: TGTGCCAGCAGCACGGGACAGGCGAACACCGGGGAGCTGTTTTTT
clone_size: NA; v_call: TRBV28; d_call: NA; j_call: TRBJ1-5; cdr3_aa: CASSLGGRVQHF; cdr3_nt: TGTGCCAGCAGTTTAGGCGGTCGGGTCCAGCATTTT
clone_size: once; v_call: TRBV15; d_call: NA; j_call: TRBJ1-5; cdr3_aa: CATSTGSRNQPQHF; cdr3_nt: TGTGCCACCAGCACAGGGTCAAGGAATCAGCCCCAGCATTTT
clone_size: NA; v_call: TRBV5-4; d_call: NA; j_call: TRBJ1-3; cdr3_aa: CASSLGGSSSGNTIYF; cdr3_nt: TGTGCCAGCAGCTTGGGGGGCTCGAGCTCTGGAAACACCATATATTTT
clone_size: NA; v_call: TRBV19; d_call: NA; j_call: TRBJ1-4; cdr3_aa: CASSSWSLREEKLFF; cdr3_nt: TGTGCCAGTAGTTCATGGAGTTTAAGGGAGGAAAAACTGTTTTTT
clone_size: NA; v_call: TRBV11-2; d_call: TRBD1; j_call: TRBJ1-3; cdr3_aa: CASSSTGSGTIYF; cdr3_nt: TGTGCCAGCAGCTCGACAGGGTCAGGCACCATATATTTT
clone_size: NA; v_call: TRBV27; d_call: NA; j_call: TRBJ2-2; cdr3_aa: CASSFYTGELFF; cdr3_nt: TGTGCCAGCAGTTTTTATACCGGGGAGCTGTTTTTT
clone_size: once; v_call: TRBV29-1; d_call: NA; j_call: TRBJ1-3; cdr3_aa: CSVLQGSSGNTIYF; cdr3_nt: TGCAGCGTTTTACAGGGAAGCTCTGGAAACACCATATATTTT
clone_size: NA; v_call: TRBV5-6; d_call: NA; j_call: TRBJ2-7; cdr3_aa: CASSFEGVDEQYF; cdr3_nt: TGTGCCAGCAGCTTTGAGGGGGTGGACGAGCAGTACTTC
clone_size: NA; v_call: TRBV6-5; d_call: NA; j_call: TRBJ1-5; cdr3_aa: CASSYRERQPQHF; cdr3_nt: TGTGCCAGCAGCTACCGAGAACGTCAGCCCCAGCATTTT
clone_size: once; v_call: TRBV25-1; d_call: NA; j_call: TRBJ2-3; cdr3_aa: CASSDDLGRRTDTQYF; cdr3_nt: TGTGCCAGCAGTGACGACTTGGGGAGGCGGACAGATACGCAGTATTTT
clone_size: NA; v_call: TRBV12-5; d_call: TRBD1; j_call: TRBJ1-1; cdr3_aa: CASGDTGDWENTEAFF; cdr3_nt: TGTGCTAGTGGTGATACAGGGGATTGGGAGAACACTGAAGCTTTCTTT
clone_size: NA; v_call: TRBV5-1; d_call: TRBD2; j_call: TRBJ2-1; cdr3_aa: CASGGGSRGSSGGASYNEQFF; cdr3_nt: TGCGCCAGCGGAGGAGGAAGCAGGGGAAGTAGCGGGGGGGCTAGCTACAATGAGCAGTTCTTC
clone_size: NA; v_call: TRBV19; d_call: TRBD1; j_call: TRBJ1-1; cdr3_aa: CASSIRDRIANTEAFF; cdr3_nt: TGTGCCAGTAGTATACGGGACAGGATCGCTAACACTGAAGCTTTCTTT
clone_size: NA; v_call: TRBV5-1; d_call: TRBD1; j_call: TRBJ2-4; cdr3_aa: CASSSGTGGAKNIQYF; cdr3_nt: TGCGCCAGCAGCTCCGGGACAGGGGGGGCCAAAAACATTCAGTACTTC
clone_size: NA; v_call: TRBV5-1; d_call: NA; j_call: TRBJ2-7; cdr3_aa: CASSRAAGDGGWEQYF; cdr3_nt: TGCGCCAGCAGTCGGGCGGCAGGGGACGGCGGATGGGAGCAGTACTTC
clone_size: NA; v_call: TRBV7-7; d_call: TRBD1; j_call: TRBJ1-3; cdr3_aa: CASSTGDGNTIYF; cdr3_nt: TGTGCTAGCAGCACAGGGGACGGAAACACCATATATTTT
clone_size: few; v_call: TRBV5-4; d_call: NA; j_call: TRBJ1-4; cdr3_aa: CASSRRTATNEKLFF; cdr3_nt: TGTGCCAGCAGCCGGAGAACCGCAACTAATGAAAAACTGTTTTTT
clone_size: NA; v_call: TRBV7-9; d_call: NA; j_call: TRBJ2-1; cdr3_aa: CASSLLEGQGSYNEQFF; cdr3_nt: TGTGCCAGCAGCTTACTCGAGGGGCAGGGGTCCTACAATGAGCAGTTCTTC
clone_size: NA; v_call: TRBV15; d_call: TRBD1; j_call: TRBJ2-1; cdr3_aa: CATSRVGTGGSYGQFF; cdr3_nt: TGTGCCACCAGCAGAGTGGGGACAGGGGGCTCGTATGGGCAGTTCTTC
clone_size: NA; v_call: TRBV11-3; d_call: NA; j_call: TRBJ2-7; cdr3_aa: CASSLDGTSYEQYF; cdr3_nt: TGTGCCAGCAGCTTAGATGGGACATCTTATGAGCAGTACTTC
clone_size: NA; v_call: TRBV25-1; d_call: NA; j_call: TRBJ1-2; cdr3_aa: CASSEQGRGYTF; cdr3_nt: TGTGCCAGCAGTGAACAGGGGAGAGGCTACACCTTC
clone_size: few; v_call: TRBV30; d_call: TRBD1; j_call: TRBJ1-3; cdr3_aa: CAWSEGGGNTIYF; cdr3_nt: TGTGCCTGGAGTGAAGGGGGCGGAAACACCATATATTTT
clone_size: NA; v_call: TRBV30; d_call: NA; j_call: TRBJ1-2; cdr3_aa: CAWGRGSAYGYTF; cdr3_nt: TGTGCCTGGGGAAGGGGCTCCGCCTATGGCTACACCTTC
clone_size: NA; v_call: TRBV9; d_call: TRBD2; j_call: TRBJ2-1; cdr3_aa: CASSEHGRLAGNEQFF; cdr3_nt: TGTGCCAGCAGCGAACATGGGAGACTAGCGGGTAATGAGCAGTTCTTC
clone_size: NA; v_call: TRBV27; d_call: NA; j_call: TRBJ1-5; cdr3_aa: CAIPQEGKGSNQPQHF; cdr3_nt: TGTGCCATCCCTCAGGAGGGGAAAGGGAGCAATCAGCCCCAGCATTTT
clone_size: NA; v_call: TRBV27; d_call: TRBD1; j_call: TRBJ2-7; cdr3_aa: CASRPRRDRVYEQYF; cdr3_nt: TGTGCCAGCAGACCTCGCCGGGACAGGGTGTACGAGCAGTACTTC
clone_size: NA; v_call: TRBV30; d_call: TRBD1; j_call: TRBJ1-2; cdr3_aa: CAAEKNPGQGTIRGGYTF; cdr3_nt: TGTGCCGCCGAGAAGAACCCGGGACAGGGGACGATAAGAGGAGGCTACACCTTC
clone_size: NA; v_call: TRBV7-9; d_call: TRBD2; j_call: TRBJ2-5; cdr3_aa: CASSLTGLAGAQETQYF; cdr3_nt: TGTGCCAGCAGCTTAACGGGCCTAGCGGGGGCTCAAGAGACCCAGTACTTC
clone_size: NA; v_call: TRBV1; d_call: NA; j_call: TRBJ1-1; cdr3_aa: CTSSKDRGRDGTEAFF; cdr3_nt: TGCACCAGCAGCAAGGACAGGGGGCGGGATGGGACTGAAGCTTTCTTT
clone_size: NA; v_call: TRBV27; d_call: TRBD1; j_call: TRBJ1-5; cdr3_aa: CASSLFGQGAGNQPQHF; cdr3_nt: TGTGCCAGCAGTTTATTCGGACAGGGGGCTGGCAATCAGCCCCAGCATTTT
clone_size: NA; v_call: TRBV7-8; d_call: TRBD1; j_call: TRBJ2-2; cdr3_aa: CASSYRDRNTGELFF; cdr3_nt: TGTGCCAGCAGCTACCGGGACAGGAACACCGGGGAGCTGTTTTTT
clone_size: NA; v_call: TRBV19; d_call: NA; j_call: TRBJ1-1; cdr3_aa: CASSLRPREAFF; cdr3_nt: TGTGCCAGTAGTCTCCGACCGCGGGAAGCTTTCTTT
clone_size: NA; v_call: TRBV18; d_call: NA; j_call: TRBJ1-2; cdr3_aa: CASSPLTRLANYGYTF; cdr3_nt: TGTGCCAGCTCACCCCTTACGCGTTTAGCTAACTATGGCTACACCTTC
clone_size: NA; v_call: TRBV5-1; d_call: NA; j_call: TRBJ2-2; cdr3_aa: CASSLRQGNTGELFF; cdr3_nt: TGCGCCAGCAGCTTGCGTCAGGGGAACACCGGGGAGCTGTTTTTT
clone_size: NA; v_call: TRBV11-3; d_call: NA; j_call: TRBJ2-7; cdr3_aa: CASSLGDRPASSQQYF; cdr3_nt: TGTGCCAGCAGCTTAGGTGACAGGCCGGCCTCCTCCCAGCAGTACTTC
clone_size: NA; v_call: TRBV5-1; d_call: NA; j_call: TRBJ2-3; cdr3_aa: CASSPEQTTDTQYF; cdr3_nt: TGCGCCAGCAGCCCTGAGCAGACTACAGATACGCAGTATTTT
clone_size: once; v_call: TRBV14; d_call: NA; j_call: TRBJ2-3; cdr3_aa: CASSQGGSSADTQYF; cdr3_nt: TGTGCCAGCAGCCAAGGGGGCAGCTCTGCAGATACGCAGTATTTT
clone_size: NA; v_call: TRBV2; d_call: TRBD2; j_call: TRBJ2-1; cdr3_aa: CASLLAGDPRDEQFF; cdr3_nt: TGTGCCAGCTTACTAGCGGGGGACCCCCGGGATGAGCAGTTCTTC
clone_size: NA; v_call: TRBV6-5; d_call: TRBD2; j_call: TRBJ2-1; cdr3_aa: CASRVAGVGNEQFF; cdr3_nt: TGTGCCAGCAGAGTAGCGGGAGTAGGGAATGAGCAGTTCTTC
clone_size: NA; v_call: TRBV21-1; d_call: NA; j_call: TRBJ2-7; cdr3_aa: CASSKASGGKRLARPYEQYF; cdr3_nt: TGTGCCAGCAGCAAAGCGAGCGGGGGGAAGAGGCTAGCGAGACCCTACGAGCAGTACTTC